The clone carrying this T cell receptor beta chain qualifies as medium-sized. Measured with immunoSEQ multiplex PCR; TCRdb has only the in-frame clones, and not every one. The sample carries roughly 6,100 clones, roughly 23% recorded once. The data belong to a study of sequential checkpoint blockade in melanoma. Whole-study context: DNA from about a hundred pretreatment tumor samples underwent TCRβ immunosequencing. Under 25 patients had matched tumor biopsies before treatment and at week 13 after nivolumab or ipilimumab alone.

CDR3 length: 13 amino acids. The germline V gene encodes CDR1 MNHGY and CDR2 SAAAGT. V lost 4 bases and J 4 bases, leaving 10 bases between the germline ends. Treatment noted: randomized to nivolumab then ipilimumab (arm A) or the reverse (arm B). Sequencing was performed on tumor tissue (inferred from file names), taken from a patient given nivolumab and ipilimumab in sequence. V is TRBV6-8 and J is TRBJ1-2, with D perhaps TRBD1 (5 bases). The sequence was obtained from a human donor with melanoma. The CDR3: CASSFGGGYGYTF. CDR3 in DNA: TGTGCCAGCAGTTTCGGGGGGGGCTATGGCTACACCTTC.